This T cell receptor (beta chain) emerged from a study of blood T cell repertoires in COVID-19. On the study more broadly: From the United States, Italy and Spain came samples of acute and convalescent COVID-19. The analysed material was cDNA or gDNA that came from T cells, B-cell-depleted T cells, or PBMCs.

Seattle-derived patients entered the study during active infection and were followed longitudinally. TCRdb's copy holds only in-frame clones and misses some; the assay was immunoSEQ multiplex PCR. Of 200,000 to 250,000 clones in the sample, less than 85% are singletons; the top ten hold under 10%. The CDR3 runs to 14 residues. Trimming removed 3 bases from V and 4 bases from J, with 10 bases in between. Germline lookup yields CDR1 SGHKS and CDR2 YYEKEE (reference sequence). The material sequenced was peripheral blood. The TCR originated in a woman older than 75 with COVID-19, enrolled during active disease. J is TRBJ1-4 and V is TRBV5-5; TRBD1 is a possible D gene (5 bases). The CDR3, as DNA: TGTGCCAGCAGCTCACAGGTGTTTAATGAAAAACTGTTTTTT. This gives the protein CASSSQVFNEKLFF.